The rows below give T cell receptor beta chains drawn from one sample of a study of human T cells and chemical hapten exposure. MiXCR, applied by TCRdb to the RACE reads, yields one record per CDR3 protein. The profile shows some 45,000 distinct CDR3 sequences, more than 8.5% of them singletons. The sequenced sample was whole blood, obtained in connection with sensitization to the hapten diphenylcyclopropenone (DPC). The origin of the receptors is a middle-aged woman with alopecia areata. Some clones in this sample may be carry-over from other donors' samples. CDR3s include the opening cysteine and the closing phenylalanine or tryptophan. D genes are given only for firm matches. Clone size is not always given. Where it is, it says once, few, many or a class for expanded clones.

D: NA; V: TRBV7-6; J: TRBJ2-7; size: many; CDR3: CASASGSEQYF; DNA: TGTGCCAGCGCTTCAGGCAGCGAGCAGTACTTC
D: TRBD1; V: TRBV6-2/TRBV6-3; J: TRBJ1-5; size: many; CDR3: CASDGGRRQGKQPQHF; DNA: TGTGCCAGCGATGGAGGAAGAAGACAGGGAAAGCAGCCCCAGCATTTT
D: TRBD1; V: TRBV11-2; J: TRBJ1-2; size: many; CDR3: CASSSTGFNYGYTF; DNA: TGTGCCAGCAGCTCGACAGGGTTTAACTATGGCTACACCTTC
D: NA; V: TRBV6-2/TRBV6-3; J: TRBJ1-5; size: many; CDR3: CASRGREGSVQPQHF; DNA: TGTGCCAGCAGGGGAAGGGAGGGTAGCGTTCAGCCCCAGCATTTT
D: NA; V: TRBV18; J: TRBJ1-4; size: many; CDR3: CASSPPGSTNEKLFF; DNA: TGTGCCAGCTCACCACCGGGGTCAACTAATGAAAAACTGTTTTTT
D: TRBD1; V: TRBV5-3; J: TRBJ2-4; size: many; CDR3: CARSLDGRGRLSIQYF; DNA: TGTGCCAGAAGCTTGGATGGCAGGGGGCGTTTAAGCATTCAGTACTTC
D: NA; V: TRBV3-1; J: TRBJ1-1; size: many; CDR3: CASSQMILRGGNTEAFF; DNA: TGTGCCAGCAGCCAAATGATCCTCAGGGGAGGGAACACTGAAGCTTTCTTT
D: NA; V: TRBV2; J: TRBJ2-1; size: many; CDR3: CASSVRQGVLYEQFF; DNA: TGTGCCAGCAGTGTGAGGCAGGGAGTTCTCTATGAGCAGTTCTTC
D: TRBD1; V: TRBV12-3/TRBV12-4; J: TRBJ2-3; size: many; CDR3: CASGPGQGTDTQYF; DNA: TGTGCCAGCGGACCGGGACAGGGTACAGATACGCAGTATTTT
D: TRBD2; V: TRBV9; J: TRBJ2-1; size: many; CDR3: CASSATPGLGDSYNEQFF; DNA: TGTGCCAGCAGCGCAACCCCGGGACTAGGGGACTCCTACAATGAGCAGTTCTTC
D: NA; V: TRBV6-2/TRBV6-3; J: TRBJ2-7; size: NA; CDR3: CASSSGRSIYEQYF; DNA: TGTGCCAGCAGCTCGGGACGATCCATCTACGAGCAGTACTTC
D: TRBD1; V: TRBV4-2; J: TRBJ1-1; size: many; CDR3: CASSQANRGRTEAFF; DNA: TGTGCCAGCAGCCAAGCCAACAGGGGTCGGACTGAAGCTTTCTTT
D: NA; V: TRBV29-1; J: TRBJ2-4; size: many; CDR3: CSGNQGDIQYF; DNA: TGCAGCGGCAACCAGGGCGACATTCAGTACTTC
D: NA; V: TRBV7-9; J: TRBJ2-5; size: NA; CDR3: CASSLGYQETQYF; DNA: TGTGCCAGCAGCTTAGGGTATCAAGAGACCCAGTACTTC
D: NA; V: TRBV7-9; J: TRBJ2-3; size: many; CDR3: CASSKDGRSTDTQYF; DNA: TGTGCCAGCAGCAAAGATGGCAGGAGCACAGATACGCAGTATTTT
D: TRBD1; V: TRBV7-9; J: TRBJ1-1; size: NA; CDR3: CASSSTIGQGNTEAFF; DNA: TGTGCCAGCAGCTCTACAATCGGACAGGGAAACACTGAAGCTTTCTTT
D: NA; V: TRBV20-1; J: TRBJ1-5; size: many; CDR3: CSASIRVWSSDQPQHF; DNA: TGCAGTGCTAGTATCAGGGTTTGGTCTAGCGATCAGCCCCAGCATTTT
D: NA; V: TRBV7-6; J: TRBJ2-2; size: many; CDR3: CASSTPGSVNTGELFF; DNA: TGTGCCAGCAGCACTCCGGGCAGCGTGAACACCGGGGAGCTGTTTTTT
D: TRBD1; V: TRBV10-2; J: TRBJ1-5; size: few; CDR3: CASEPTGATNQPQHF; DNA: TGCGCCAGCGAACCGACAGGGGCCACTAATCAGCCCCAGCATTTT
D: NA; V: TRBV27; J: TRBJ2-1; size: many; CDR3: CASSLSDGSSYNEQFF; DNA: TGTGCCAGCAGTTTATCGGACGGAAGCTCCTACAATGAGCAGTTCTTC
D: NA; V: TRBV29-1; J: TRBJ1-2; size: many; CDR3: CSAGPAAWIGYTF; DNA: TGCAGCGCTGGCCCCGCAGCGTGGATCGGCTACACCTTC
D: NA; V: TRBV5-8; J: TRBJ2-5; size: many; CDR3: CASSLGLMETQYF; DNA: TGTGCCAGCAGCTTGGGGTTGATGGAGACCCAGTACTTC
D: TRBD1; V: TRBV20-1; J: TRBJ2-3; size: many; CDR3: CSAISTGGPDTQYF; DNA: TGCAGTGCTATTTCGACAGGGGGCCCAGATACGCAGTATTTT
D: TRBD2; V: TRBV7-2; J: TRBJ2-4; size: many; CDR3: CASSLVAGGLLAKNIQYF; DNA: TGTGCCAGCAGCTTAGTAGCGGGGGGACTTCTAGCCAAAAACATTCAGTACTTC
D: NA; V: TRBV7-9; J: TRBJ2-6; size: many; CDR3: CASSSPGETGANVLTF; DNA: TGTGCCAGCAGTTCCCCGGGGGAAACTGGGGCCAACGTCCTGACTTTC
D: NA; V: TRBV29-1; J: TRBJ1-2; size: NA; CDR3: CSVPRGVYGYTF; DNA: TGCAGCGTTCCCCGCGGCGTCTATGGCTACACCTTC
D: NA; V: TRBV6-2/TRBV6-3; J: TRBJ2-6; size: many; CDR3: CASSQPIGAGANVLTF; DNA: TGTGCCAGCAGCCAACCTATCGGGGCTGGGGCCAACGTCCTGACTTTC
D: TRBD1; V: TRBV20-1; J: TRBJ2-3; size: many; CDR3: CSAPLTGINTDTQYF; DNA: TGCAGTGCTCCTTTGACAGGGATCAACACAGATACGCAGTATTTT
D: NA; V: TRBV12-3/TRBV12-4; J: TRBJ2-7; size: NA; CDR3: CASSLWPDEQYF; DNA: TGTGCCAGCAGTTTATGGCCCGACGAGCAGTACTTC
D: NA; V: TRBV29-1; J: TRBJ2-5; size: many; CDR3: CSVEGYFTGSGETQYF; DNA: TGCAGCGTTGAAGGGTACTTCACAGGGAGTGGAGAGACCCAGTACTTC
D: TRBD2; V: TRBV6-1; J: TRBJ2-1; size: many; CDR3: CASSEEVRGAYNEQFF; DNA: TGTGCCAGCAGTGAGGAGGTGCGGGGGGCCTACAATGAGCAGTTCTTC
D: NA; V: TRBV7-6; J: TRBJ2-5; size: many; CDR3: CASSLGPQETQYF; DNA: TGTGCCAGCAGCTTGGGACCTCAAGAGACCCAGTACTTC
D: NA; V: TRBV5-4; J: TRBJ2-7; size: many; CDR3: CASSLDNHEQYF; DNA: TGTGCCAGCAGCTTGGACAACCACGAGCAGTACTTC
D: NA; V: TRBV12-3/TRBV12-4; J: TRBJ2-7; size: NA; CDR3: CASSLSFDEQYF; DNA: TGTGCCAGCAGTTTGTCCTTCGACGAGCAGTACTTC
D: NA; V: TRBV28; J: TRBJ1-2; size: many; CDR3: CASSITGVNYGYTF; DNA: TGTGCCAGCAGTATTACGGGAGTAAACTATGGCTACACCTTC
D: NA; V: TRBV12-3/TRBV12-4; J: TRBJ2-1; size: few; CDR3: CASRNQGYTEQFF; DNA: TGTGCCAGCAGAAACCAGGGGTACACTGAGCAGTTCTTC
D: NA; V: TRBV20-1; J: TRBJ2-4; size: many; CDR3: CSARIRGDSAKNIQYF; DNA: TGCAGTGCTAGGATAAGGGGGGACTCAGCCAAAAACATTCAGTACTTC
D: TRBD1; V: TRBV5-4; J: TRBJ2-7; size: many; CDR3: CASSFISTGRFLTYEQYF; DNA: TGTGCCAGCAGCTTTATATCGACAGGGCGCTTTCTGACCTACGAGCAGTACTTC
D: NA; V: TRBV5-1; J: TRBJ1-5; size: many; CDR3: CASSLANQPQHF; DNA: TGCGCCAGCAGCTTGGCCAATCAGCCCCAGCATTTT
D: TRBD1; V: TRBV6-2/TRBV6-3; J: TRBJ2-1; size: many; CDR3: CASSYNRGNEQFF; DNA: TGTGCCAGCAGTTACAACAGGGGCAATGAGCAGTTCTTC
D: NA; V: TRBV5-1; J: TRBJ2-1; size: many; CDR3: CASSLGLYNEQFF; DNA: TGCGCCAGCAGCTTGGGCCTCTACAATGAGCAGTTCTTC
D: NA; V: TRBV20-1; J: TRBJ1-3; size: many; CDR3: CSARVGRGYSGNTIYF; DNA: TGCAGTGCTAGAGTGGGCAGGGGCTACTCTGGAAACACCATATATTTT
D: TRBD1; V: TRBV15; J: TRBJ1-1; size: many; CDR3: CATSGDHDRGTEAFF; DNA: TGTGCCACCAGCGGAGACCACGACAGGGGCACTGAAGCTTTCTTT